This TCR beta chain was found in a study of T cell repertoires in aging, cancer and after chemotherapy. Rearranged V-D-J TRB sequences were amplified with a mixed TRB-A/B primer pool. From the multiplex PCR reads, TCRdb called clonotypes with MiXCR, one entry per CDR3 protein. The sample shows roughly 1,700 distinct CDR3 sequences, under 40% of them seen only once. Per the germline V gene, CDR1 is SGHDT and CDR2 is YYEEEE. The CDR3 is made up of 16 amino acids. About this clonotype: Germline is not matched at one junction end, which may reflect a read error.

TCR beta rearrangements were amplified from peripheral blood genomic DNA. The sequence derives from a human donor with a solid tumor. The donor label of this sample is uncertain. The chain combines TRBV5-6 with TRBJ2-3; 12 nucleotides match TRBD2. What was sequenced was blood. The CDR3: CASSPLAGGSTDTQYF. CDR3 nucleotides: TGCGCCAGCAGCCCCCTAGCGGGGGGGAGCACAGATACGCAGTATTTT. Variable domain in full (rest from reference TRBV5-6 and TRBJ2-3): DAGVTQSPTHLIKTRGQQVTLRCSPKSGHDTVSWYQQALGQGPQFIFQYYEEEERQRGNFPDRFSGHQFPNYSSELNVNALLLGDSALYLCASSPLAGGSTDTQYFGPGTRLTVL.